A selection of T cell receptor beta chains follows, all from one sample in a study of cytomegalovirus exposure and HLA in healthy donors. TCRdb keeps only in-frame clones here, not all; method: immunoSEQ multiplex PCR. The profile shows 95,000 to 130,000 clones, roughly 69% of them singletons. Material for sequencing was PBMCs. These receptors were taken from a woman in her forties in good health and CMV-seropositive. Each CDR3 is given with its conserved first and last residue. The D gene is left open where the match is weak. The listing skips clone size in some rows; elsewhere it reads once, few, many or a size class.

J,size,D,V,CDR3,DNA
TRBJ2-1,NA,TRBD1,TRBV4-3,CASSRVSTGINEQFF,TGCGCCAGCAGCCGAGTTTCGACAGGGATCAATGAGCAGTTCTTC
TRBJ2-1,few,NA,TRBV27,CASSLFAGVYNEQFF,TGTGCCAGCAGTTTATTTGCGGGCGTCTACAATGAGCAGTTCTTC
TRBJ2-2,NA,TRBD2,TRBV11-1,CASSLRHAGEMNTGELFF,TGTGCCAGCAGCTTACGACACGCGGGGGAAATGAACACCGGGGAGCTGTTTTTT
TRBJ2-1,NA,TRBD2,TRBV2,CASREREGLWNEQFF,TGTGCCAGCAGGGAGCGGGAGGGGCTTTGGAATGAGCAGTTCTTC
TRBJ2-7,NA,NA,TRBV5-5,CASSLEWSVSYEQYF,TGTGCCAGCAGCTTGGAATGGAGCGTCTCCTACGAGCAGTACTTC
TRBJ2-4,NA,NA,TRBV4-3,CASSQGTGRAKNIQYF,TGCGCCAGCAGCCAGGGCACAGGGAGAGCCAAAAACATTCAGTACTTC
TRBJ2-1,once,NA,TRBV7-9,CASSEASEGDEQFF,TGTGCCAGCAGCGAAGCTTCGGAGGGCGATGAGCAGTTCTTC
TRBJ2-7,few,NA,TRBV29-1,CSVETQSYEQYF,TGCAGCGTTGAAACACAATCCTACGAGCAGTACTTC
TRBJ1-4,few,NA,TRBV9,CASSSLAGNEKLFF,TGTGCCAGCAGCTCCCTCGCGGGAAATGAAAAACTGTTTTTT
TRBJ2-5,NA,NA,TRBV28,CASSLGQLETQYF,TGTGCCAGCAGTTTAGGACAGTTAGAGACCCAGTACTTC
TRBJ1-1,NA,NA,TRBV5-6,CASSLSDTAEAFF,TGTGCCAGCAGCTTGTCGGACACGGCTGAAGCTTTCTTT
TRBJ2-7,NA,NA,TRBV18,CASSAGGSSGSYEQYF,TGTGCCAGCTCTGCAGGGGGGTCGTCAGGGAGCTACGAGCAGTACTTC
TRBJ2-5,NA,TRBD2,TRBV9,CASSPSGGREWSQYF,TGTGCCAGCAGCCCCTCTGGTGGGCGGGAGTGGTCCCAGTACTTC
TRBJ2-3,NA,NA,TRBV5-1,CASSAGLSTDTQYF,TGCGCCAGCAGCGCCGGACTCAGCACAGATACGCAGTATTTT
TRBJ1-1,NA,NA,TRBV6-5,CASRPGGGNTEAFF,TGTGCCAGCAGACCCGGGGGGGGGAACACTGAAGCTTTCTTT
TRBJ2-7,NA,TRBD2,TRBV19,CASSIGAGGTYEQYF,TGTGCCAGTAGTATAGGCGCGGGAGGAACCTACGAGCAGTACTTC
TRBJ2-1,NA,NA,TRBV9,CASSVDPRSDEQFF,TGTGCCAGCAGCGTAGACCCCCGGAGCGATGAGCAGTTCTTC